Listed below are T cell receptor beta chains from one sample, sequenced in a study of blood T cell repertoires in COVID-19. The table came from immunoSEQ multiplex PCR; TCRdb's copy has only in-frame clones and leaves some out. The sample has 30,000 to 45,000 clones, approximately 88% seen once. The specimen sequenced was peripheral blood. These receptors were taken from a human donor in a cohort sampled during active COVID-19. Each CDR3 is given with its conserved first and last residue. Fields, in order: CDR3 DNA, CDR3 protein, clone size, V gene, J gene, D gene. D genes are given only for firm matches. Where a row states a size, it is once, few, many or the class of an expanded clone; other rows omit it.

CDR3 DNA: TGTGCCAGCAGTTTATTGCAGGGATCCTATGGCTACACCTTC; CDR3 protein: CASSLLQGSYGYTF; clone size: -; V gene: TRBV28; J gene: TRBJ1-2; D gene: -
CDR3 DNA: TGTGCCAGCAGTGAACACAGGCAACCCTACGAGCAGTACTTC; CDR3 protein: CASSEHRQPYEQYF; clone size: -; V gene: TRBV25-1; J gene: TRBJ2-7; D gene: -
CDR3 DNA: TGTGCCAGCAGCCAAGGGACTAGCGGGAGGATAGATACGCAGTATTTT; CDR3 protein: CASSQGTSGRIDTQYF; clone size: once; V gene: TRBV3-1/TRBV3-2; J gene: TRBJ2-3; D gene: TRBD2
CDR3 DNA: TGTGCCAGCAGTGAAGCCTCCGGACTAGCGGGGAATGAGCAGTTCTTC; CDR3 protein: CASSEASGLAGNEQFF; clone size: -; V gene: TRBV6-1; J gene: TRBJ2-1; D gene: TRBD2
CDR3 DNA: TGTGCCAGCAGCCAAGCGGAGACCCAGTACTTC; CDR3 protein: CASSQAETQYF; clone size: -; V gene: TRBV14; J gene: TRBJ2-5; D gene: -
CDR3 DNA: TGTGCCAGCTCACCGACAGGGGAGGCAGACAATGAGCAGTTCTTC; CDR3 protein: CASSPTGEADNEQFF; clone size: -; V gene: TRBV18; J gene: TRBJ2-1; D gene: TRBD1
CDR3 DNA: TGTGCCAGCAGTGAAGAGGCAGGGCTAGCAGATACGCAGTATTTT; CDR3 protein: CASSEEAGLADTQYF; clone size: once; V gene: TRBV2; J gene: TRBJ2-3; D gene: -
CDR3 DNA: TGCGCCAGCAGTCCGGACAGGGCACGGGAGACCCAGTACTTC; CDR3 protein: CASSPDRARETQYF; clone size: -; V gene: TRBV23-1; J gene: TRBJ2-5; D gene: TRBD1
CDR3 DNA: TGTGCCAGCAGCTTAGTTGGGACAGGGGGATACGAGCAGTACTTC; CDR3 protein: CASSLVGTGGYEQYF; clone size: -; V gene: TRBV11-2; J gene: TRBJ2-7; D gene: TRBD1
CDR3 DNA: TGTGCCAGCAGCGCGGGGAATGGGGACAATCAGCCCCAGCATTTT; CDR3 protein: CASSAGNGDNQPQHF; clone size: -; V gene: TRBV7-9; J gene: TRBJ1-5; D gene: -
CDR3 DNA: TGTGCCAGCAGCCAAGCTACAGGGGGTCCCTACGAGCAGTACTTC; CDR3 protein: CASSQATGGPYEQYF; clone size: -; V gene: TRBV14; J gene: TRBJ2-7; D gene: TRBD1
CDR3 DNA: TGTGCCTGTCGGGCGCGAGCGGGACAGGGTGCAAACGAGCAGTACTTC; CDR3 protein: CACRARAGQGANEQYF; clone size: -; V gene: TRBV2; J gene: TRBJ2-7; D gene: TRBD1
CDR3 DNA: TGCGCCAGCAGCCCGGGACAGGGTTTCAATGAGCAGTTCTTC; CDR3 protein: CASSPGQGFNEQFF; clone size: -; V gene: TRBV5-1; J gene: TRBJ2-1; D gene: TRBD1
CDR3 DNA: TGTGCCAGCAGCTTGGAAGGACAGTCCCATACTGAAGCTTTCTTT; CDR3 protein: CASSLEGQSHTEAFF; clone size: -; V gene: TRBV5-4; J gene: TRBJ1-1; D gene: -
CDR3 DNA: TGCGCCAGCAGCCAAGTAAAACTAGCGGGAGGATACAATGAGCAGTTCTTC; CDR3 protein: CASSQVKLAGGYNEQFF; clone size: -; V gene: TRBV4-1; J gene: TRBJ2-1; D gene: TRBD2
CDR3 DNA: TGCGCCAGCAGCTTGGCAGACAGGCGGGACACCGGGGAGCTGTTTTTT; CDR3 protein: CASSLADRRDTGELFF; clone size: -; V gene: TRBV5-1; J gene: TRBJ2-2; D gene: -
CDR3 DNA: TGTGCCACCAGTGACTCGAATGAGCAGTTCTTC; CDR3 protein: CATSDSNEQFF; clone size: -; V gene: TRBV24-1; J gene: TRBJ2-1; D gene: -
CDR3 DNA: TGTGCCAGCAGCTCAGGGGACAGGCCCTACGAGCAGTACTTC; CDR3 protein: CASSSGDRPYEQYF; clone size: -; V gene: TRBV5-6; J gene: TRBJ2-7; D gene: TRBD1
CDR3 DNA: TGCAGTGCTAGTATGACTAGCGGCAACACAGATACGCAGTATTTT; CDR3 protein: CSASMTSGNTDTQYF; clone size: -; V gene: TRBV20-1; J gene: TRBJ2-3; D gene: TRBD2
CDR3 DNA: TGTGCCAGCTCCCCCCAGGAAGCCCTTAATGAAAAACTGTTTTTT; CDR3 protein: CASSPQEALNEKLFF; clone size: once; V gene: TRBV18; J gene: TRBJ1-4; D gene: -
CDR3 DNA: TGTGCCAGCGCCGTTGTCGGGGTGGGCAATGAAAAACTGTTTTTT; CDR3 protein: CASAVVGVGNEKLFF; clone size: -; V gene: TRBV19; J gene: TRBJ1-4; D gene: -
CDR3 DNA: TGTGCCAGCAAGTACAGGGCGGGTGGCAATCAGCCCCAGCATTTT; CDR3 protein: CASKYRAGGNQPQHF; clone size: -; V gene: TRBV28; J gene: TRBJ1-5; D gene: -
CDR3 DNA: TGTGCCAGCAGCCAAGCAGAGAACACTGAAGCTTTCTTT; CDR3 protein: CASSQAENTEAFF; clone size: few; V gene: TRBV3-1/TRBV3-2; J gene: TRBJ1-1; D gene: -
CDR3 DNA: TGTGCCAGTAGTTCAAGAGCGGGGGAGCCCGGGCAGTTCTTC; CDR3 protein: CASSSRAGEPGQFF; clone size: -; V gene: TRBV19; J gene: TRBJ2-1; D gene: TRBD2
CDR3 DNA: TGCAGCGCAACAGGGGTCGCCGGGGAGCTGTTTTTT; CDR3 protein: CSATGVAGELFF; clone size: -; V gene: TRBV29-1; J gene: TRBJ2-2; D gene: TRBD1